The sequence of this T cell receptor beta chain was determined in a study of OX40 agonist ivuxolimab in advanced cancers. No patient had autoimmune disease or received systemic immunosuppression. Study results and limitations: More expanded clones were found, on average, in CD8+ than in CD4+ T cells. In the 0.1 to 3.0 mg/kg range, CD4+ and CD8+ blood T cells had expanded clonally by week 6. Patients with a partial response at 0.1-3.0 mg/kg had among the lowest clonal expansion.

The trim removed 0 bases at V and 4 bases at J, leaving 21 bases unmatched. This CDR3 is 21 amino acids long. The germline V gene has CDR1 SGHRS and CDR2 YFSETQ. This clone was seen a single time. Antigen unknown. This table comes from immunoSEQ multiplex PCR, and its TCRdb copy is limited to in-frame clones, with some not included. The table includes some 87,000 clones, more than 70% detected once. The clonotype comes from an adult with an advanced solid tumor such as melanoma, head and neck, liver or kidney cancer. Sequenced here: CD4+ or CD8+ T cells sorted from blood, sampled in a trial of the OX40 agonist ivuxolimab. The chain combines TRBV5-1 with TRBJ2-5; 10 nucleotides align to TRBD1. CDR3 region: CASSLALTIRRDRGIVETQYF. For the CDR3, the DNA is TGCGCCAGCAGCTTGGCCCTAACGATACGGCGGGACAGGGGCATAGTAGAGACCCAGTACTTC.